This T cell receptor beta chain derives from a study of OX40 agonist ivuxolimab in advanced cancers. Sequencing was performed with immunoSEQ multiplex PCR; in TCRdb, only in-frame clones are kept and a portion is missing. This sample yields fewer than 25,000 clones, of which approximately 86% are seen a single time; nearly 25% belongs to the top ten. Germline values: CDR1 MRHNA, CDR2 SNTAGT. Trimming pared 3 bases from V and 0 bases from J, leaving 11 bases between. CDR3 size: 16 residues. The sequencing used CD4+ or CD8+ T cells sorted from blood, collected in a trial of the OX40 agonist ivuxolimab. This sequence originates from an adult with an advanced solid tumor such as melanoma, head and neck, liver or kidney cancer. J is TRBJ2-2 and V is TRBV6-4, with D maybe TRBD2 (6 bases). In nucleotides, the CDR3 is TGTGCCAGCAGTGAAGGCGGGGATACGAACACCGGGGAGCTGTTTTTT. This sequence encodes CASSEGGDTNTGELFF.